This TCR beta chain was identified in a study of shared clonotypes between healthy human individuals. Terminally differentiated effector memory CD45RA+ cells were excluded by CCR7 positive selection of CD45RO-negative cells. Donors comprised healthy HIV-negative adults lacking recent acute infections or vaccinations. The donors were all Caucasian adults (living in Nashville, Tennessee). V was pared by 9 bases and J by 0 bases, with 9 bases between. Germline CDR1 is MNHEY and CDR2 is SMNVEV (reference sequence). The CDR3 extends over 12 amino acids. This was a deep-level run. In the source study's methods: Filtering differed since immunoSEQ provided only junctions, with no quality scores. This table comes from immunoSEQ multiplex PCR, and its TCRdb copy is limited to in-frame clones, with some not included. V, J and clone size derive from that table, while D and trimming were established from the DNA sequence. The table includes about 2.2 million clones, roughly 95% detected once.

J is TRBJ2-7 and V is TRBV27, with D possibly TRBD2 on 6 matching bases. The sample comprised naive CD8+ T cells from PBMCs. This clonotype originated in a man younger than 35 in good health. Some clones in this sample may be carry-over from other donors' samples. The CDR3 coding sequence is TGTGCCAGTCTCGGGAGCTCCTACGAGCAGTACTTC. The encoded protein is CASLGSSYEQYF.